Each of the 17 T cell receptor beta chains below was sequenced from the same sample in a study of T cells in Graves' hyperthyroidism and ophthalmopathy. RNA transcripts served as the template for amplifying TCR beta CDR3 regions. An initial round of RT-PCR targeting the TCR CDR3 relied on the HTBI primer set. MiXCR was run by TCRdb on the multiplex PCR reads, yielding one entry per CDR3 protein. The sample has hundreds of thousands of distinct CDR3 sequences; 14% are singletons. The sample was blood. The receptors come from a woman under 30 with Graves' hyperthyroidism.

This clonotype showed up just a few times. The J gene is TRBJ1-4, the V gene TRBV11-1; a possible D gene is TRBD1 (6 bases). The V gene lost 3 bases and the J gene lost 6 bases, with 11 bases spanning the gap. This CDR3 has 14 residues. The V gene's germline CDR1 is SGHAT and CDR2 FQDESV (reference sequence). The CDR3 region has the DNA TGTGCCAGCAGCTTCGGGGGCGCTTATGAAAAACTGTTTTTT. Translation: CASSFGGAYEKLFF.

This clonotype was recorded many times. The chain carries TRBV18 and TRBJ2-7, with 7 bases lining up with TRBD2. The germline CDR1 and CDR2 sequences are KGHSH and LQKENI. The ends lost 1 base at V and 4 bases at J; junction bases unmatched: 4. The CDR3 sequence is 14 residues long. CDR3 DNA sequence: TGTGCCAGCTCACCACTACGGGAGGAGTACGAGCAGTACTTC. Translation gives CASSPLREEYEQYF. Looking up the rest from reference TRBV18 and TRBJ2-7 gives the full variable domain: NAGVMQNPRHLVRRRGQEARLRCSPMKGHSHVYWYRQLPEEGLKFMVYLQKENIIDESGMPKERFSAEFPKEGPSILRIQQVVRGDSAAYFCASSPLREEYEQYFGPGTRLTVT.

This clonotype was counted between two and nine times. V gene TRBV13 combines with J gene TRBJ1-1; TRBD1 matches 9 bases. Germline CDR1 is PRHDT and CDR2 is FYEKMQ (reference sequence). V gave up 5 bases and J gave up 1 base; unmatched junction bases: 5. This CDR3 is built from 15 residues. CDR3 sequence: CASSTGTGPNTEAFF. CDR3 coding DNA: TGTGCCAGCAGCACCGGGACAGGGCCGAACACTGAAGCTTTCTTT.

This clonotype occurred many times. Here the CDR3 DNA reads TGTGCCAGCAGCTTAGTATGGACCGAGAGCTCCTACGAGCAGTACTTC. This translates into CASSLVWTESSYEQYF. V usage is TRBV7-2 and J usage is TRBJ2-7; D not certain. The CDR3 is 16 amino acids. V lost 1 base, J lost 0 bases, and 13 bases lay in between. The germline V gene has CDR1 SGHTA and CDR2 FQGNSA.

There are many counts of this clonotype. The CDR3 loop reads CASSQTTATETQYF. CDR3 in DNA: TGTGCCAGCAGCCAGACTACAGCTACGGAGACCCAGTACTTC. This sequence joins TRBV7-8 and TRBJ2-5; a weak D match, TRBD2 (5 bases). Germline V gene lookup returns CDR1 SGHVS and CDR2 FQNEAQ. This CDR3 is 14 amino acids long. Deletions cut 5 bases from V and 5 bases from J, with 15 bases between.

The CDR3 reads CASSLHRSDGYTF. The CDR3 DNA follows: TGTGCCAGCAGCTTGCATAGGAGCGATGGCTACACCTTC. The chain carries TRBV5-5 and TRBJ1-2, with D unresolved. This CDR3 is 13 amino acids long. Between the trimmed V and J ends, which lost 1 base and 6 bases, there was a span of 10 bases. Germline V gene data show CDR1 as SGHKS and CDR2 as YYEKEE (reference sequence).

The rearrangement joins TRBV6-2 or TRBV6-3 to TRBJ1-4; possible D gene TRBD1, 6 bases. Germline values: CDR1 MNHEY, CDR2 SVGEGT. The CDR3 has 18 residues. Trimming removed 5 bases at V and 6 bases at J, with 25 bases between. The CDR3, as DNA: TGTGCCAGCAGTCCTACCCCATACAGGGCTGATGGGGATGAAAAACTGTTTTTT. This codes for CASSPTPYRADGDEKLFF.

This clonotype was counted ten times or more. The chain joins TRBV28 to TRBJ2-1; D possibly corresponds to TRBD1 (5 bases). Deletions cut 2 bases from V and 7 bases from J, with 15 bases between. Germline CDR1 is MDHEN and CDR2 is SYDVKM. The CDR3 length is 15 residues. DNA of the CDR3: TGTGCCAGCAGTTTAGACCCCACAAGGGGTAATGAGCAGTTCTTC. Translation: CASSLDPTRGNEQFF.

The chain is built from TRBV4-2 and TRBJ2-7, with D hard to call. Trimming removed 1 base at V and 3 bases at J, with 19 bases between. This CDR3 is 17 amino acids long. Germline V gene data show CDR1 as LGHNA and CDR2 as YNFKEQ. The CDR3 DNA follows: TGTGCCAGCAGCCAAGTACCACCGAGGACGACGGTCTACGAGCAGTACTTC. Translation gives CASSQVPPRTTVYEQYF.

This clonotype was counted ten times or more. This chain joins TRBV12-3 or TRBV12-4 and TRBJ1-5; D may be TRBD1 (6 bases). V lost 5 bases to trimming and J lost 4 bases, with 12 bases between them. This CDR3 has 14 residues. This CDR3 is CASSPNRENQPQHF. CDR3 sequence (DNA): TGTGCCAGCAGTCCGAACAGGGAGAATCAGCCCCAGCATTTT.

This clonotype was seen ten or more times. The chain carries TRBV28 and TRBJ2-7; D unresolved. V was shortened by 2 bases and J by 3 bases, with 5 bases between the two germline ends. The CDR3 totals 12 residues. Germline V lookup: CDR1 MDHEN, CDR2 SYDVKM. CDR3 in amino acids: CASSLVDYEQYF. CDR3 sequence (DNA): TGTGCCAGCAGTTTAGTAGACTACGAGCAGTACTTC.

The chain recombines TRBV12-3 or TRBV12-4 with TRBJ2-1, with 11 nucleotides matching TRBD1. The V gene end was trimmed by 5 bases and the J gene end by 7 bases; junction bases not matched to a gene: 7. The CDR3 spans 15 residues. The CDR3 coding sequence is TGTGCCAGCAGTGGGCCGGGACAGGGGGGGAATGAGCAGTTCTTC. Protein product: CASSGPGQGGNEQFF.

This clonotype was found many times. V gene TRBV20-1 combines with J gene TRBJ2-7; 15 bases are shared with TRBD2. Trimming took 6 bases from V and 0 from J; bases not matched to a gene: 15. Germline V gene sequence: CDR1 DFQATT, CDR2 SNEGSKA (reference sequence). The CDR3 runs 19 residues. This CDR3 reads CSAPPAGLAGGPISYEQYF. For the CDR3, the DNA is TGCAGTGCCCCGCCGGCCGGACTAGCGGGAGGGCCTATCTCCTACGAGCAGTACTTC.

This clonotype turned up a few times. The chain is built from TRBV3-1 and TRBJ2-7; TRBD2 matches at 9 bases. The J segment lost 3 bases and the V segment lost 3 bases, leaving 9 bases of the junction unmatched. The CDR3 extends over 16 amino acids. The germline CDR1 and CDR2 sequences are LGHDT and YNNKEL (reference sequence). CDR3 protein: CASSQAGGPLHYEQYF. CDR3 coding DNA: TGTGCCAGCAGCCAGGCGGGAGGGCCTCTCCACTACGAGCAGTACTTC.

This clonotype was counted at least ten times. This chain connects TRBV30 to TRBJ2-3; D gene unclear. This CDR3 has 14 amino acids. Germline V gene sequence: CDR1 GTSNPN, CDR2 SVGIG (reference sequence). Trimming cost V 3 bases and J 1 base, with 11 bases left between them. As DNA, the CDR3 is TGTGCCTGGAGCCCGAGCGTAGGCACAGATACGCAGTATTTT. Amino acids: CAWSPSVGTDTQYF. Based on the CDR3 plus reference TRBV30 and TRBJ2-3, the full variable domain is SQTIHQWPATLVQPVGSPLSLECTVEGTSNPNLYWYRQAAGRGLQLLFYSVGIGQISSEVPQNLSASRPQDRQFILSSKKLLLSDSGFYLCAWSPSVGTDTQYFGPGTRLTVL.

The CDR3 here is CASSVDQGVSYEQYF. The CDR3 DNA sequence: TGTGCCAGCAGCGTAGATCAGGGGGTTTCCTACGAGCAGTACTTC. This chain joins TRBV9 and TRBJ2-7; 7 nucleotides agree with TRBD1. The J segment lost 1 base and the V segment lost 0 bases, leaving 4 bases of the junction unmatched. The CDR3 runs to 15 residues. Per germline, CDR1 SGDLS and CDR2 YYNGEE. Complete variable domain (other parts from reference TRBV9 and TRBJ2-7): DSGVTQTPKHLITATGQRVTLRCSPRSGDLSVYWYQQSLDQGLQFLIQYYNGEERAKGNILERFSAQQFPDLHSELNLSSLELGDSALYFCASSVDQGVSYEQYFGPGTRLTVT.

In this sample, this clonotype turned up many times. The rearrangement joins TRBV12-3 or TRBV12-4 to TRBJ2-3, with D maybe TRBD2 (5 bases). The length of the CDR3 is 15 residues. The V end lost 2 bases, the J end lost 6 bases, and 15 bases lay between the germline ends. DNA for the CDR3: TGTGCCAGCAGTTTATTCCGAAGCGGTCACGATACGCAGTATTTT. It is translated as CASSLFRSGHDTQYF.